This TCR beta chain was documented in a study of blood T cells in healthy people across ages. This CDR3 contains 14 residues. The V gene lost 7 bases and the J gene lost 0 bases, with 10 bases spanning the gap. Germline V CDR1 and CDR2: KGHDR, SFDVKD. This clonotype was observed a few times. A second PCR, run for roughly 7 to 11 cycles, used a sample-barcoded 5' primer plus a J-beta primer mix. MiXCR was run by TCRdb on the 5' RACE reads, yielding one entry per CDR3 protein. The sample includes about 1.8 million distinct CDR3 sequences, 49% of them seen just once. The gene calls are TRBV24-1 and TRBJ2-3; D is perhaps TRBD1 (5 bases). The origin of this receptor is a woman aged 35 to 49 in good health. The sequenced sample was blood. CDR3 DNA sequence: TGTGCCACCAGCGACAGTTCTAGCACAGATACGCAGTATTTT. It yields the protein CATSDSSSTDTQYF.